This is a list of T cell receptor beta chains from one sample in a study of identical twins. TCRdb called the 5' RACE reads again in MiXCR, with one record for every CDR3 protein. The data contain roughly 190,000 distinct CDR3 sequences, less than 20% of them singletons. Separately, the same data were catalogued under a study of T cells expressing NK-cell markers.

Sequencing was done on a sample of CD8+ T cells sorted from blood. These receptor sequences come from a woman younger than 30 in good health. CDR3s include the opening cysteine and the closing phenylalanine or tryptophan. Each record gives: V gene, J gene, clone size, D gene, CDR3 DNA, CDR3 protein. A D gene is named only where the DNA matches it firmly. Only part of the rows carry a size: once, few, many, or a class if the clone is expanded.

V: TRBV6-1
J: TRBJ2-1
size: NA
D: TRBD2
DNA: TGTGCCAGCACTCTGACTAGCGGGGGGGCCAACGCTTACAATGAGCAGTTCTTC
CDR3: CASTLTSGGANAYNEQFF

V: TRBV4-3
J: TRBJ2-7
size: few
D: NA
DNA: TGCGCCAGCAGCCAAGAGTTAGCGGATAGCTCCTACGAGCAGTACTTC
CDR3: CASSQELADSSYEQYF

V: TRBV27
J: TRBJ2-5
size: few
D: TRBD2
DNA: TGTGCCAGCAGTCCACTTCCCGGGACTAGCCAAGAGACCCAGTACTTC
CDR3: CASSPLPGTSQETQYF

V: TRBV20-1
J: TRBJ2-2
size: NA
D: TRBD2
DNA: TGCAGTGGGGCAGCGGGGGGGCCGGGCACCGGGGAGCTGTTTTTT
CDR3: CSGAAGGPGTGELFF

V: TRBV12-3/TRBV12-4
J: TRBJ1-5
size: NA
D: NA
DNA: TGTGCCAGCAGTTTTATAGGGGGAAATCAGCCCCAGCATTTT
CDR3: CASSFIGGNQPQHF

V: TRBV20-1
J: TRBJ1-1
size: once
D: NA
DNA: TGCAGTGCTAGAGATCCGCAGGGGTTGAACACTGAAGATTTCTTT
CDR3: CSARDPQGLNTEDFF

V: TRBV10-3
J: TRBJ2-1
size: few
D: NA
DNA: TGTGCCATCACGGCTGGGACTCATACCAATGAGCAGTTCTTC
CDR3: CAITAGTHTNEQFF

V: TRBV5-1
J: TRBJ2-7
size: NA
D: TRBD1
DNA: TGCGCCAGCAGCTTGACGACAGGGCAAACCTACGAGCAGTACTTC
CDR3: CASSLTTGQTYEQYF

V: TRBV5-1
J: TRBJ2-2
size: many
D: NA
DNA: TGCGCCAGCAGCTGGGGGGCGGACTACACCGGGGAGCTGTTTTTT
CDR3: CASSWGADYTGELFF

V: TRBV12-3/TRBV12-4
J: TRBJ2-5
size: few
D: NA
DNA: TGTGCCAGCAGTCTTGGAAGAGGGCAAGAGACCCAGTACTTC
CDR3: CASSLGRGQETQYF

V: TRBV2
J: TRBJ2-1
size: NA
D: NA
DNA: TGTGCCAGCAGTGAAGGTATAGCGACTCCGAATGAGTTCTTC
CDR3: CASSEGIATPNEFF

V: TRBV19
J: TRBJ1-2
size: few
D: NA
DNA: TGTGCCAGTAGTCAAACAGGCCCATATGGCTACACCTTC
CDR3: CASSQTGPYGYTF

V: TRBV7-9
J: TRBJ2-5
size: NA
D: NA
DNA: TGTGCCAGCAGCCCCGGCGACCCGAGAGAGACCCAGTACTTC
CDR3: CASSPGDPRETQYF

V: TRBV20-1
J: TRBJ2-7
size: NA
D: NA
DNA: TGCAGTGTAGAAGACACTTACGAGCAGTACTTC
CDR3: CSVEDTYEQYF

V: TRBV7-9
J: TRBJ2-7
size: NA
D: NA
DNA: TGTGCCAGCAGCTTAGCCCAGGGCAGGACCAAATTC
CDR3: CASSLAQGRTKF

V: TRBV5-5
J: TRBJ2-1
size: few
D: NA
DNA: TGTGCCAGCAGCTCCACTGCTTTCGGAGGGAATGAGCAGTTCTTC
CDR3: CASSSTAFGGNEQFF

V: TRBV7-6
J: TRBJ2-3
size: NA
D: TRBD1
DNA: TGTGCCAGCAGCACGGGGACAGGGCACACAGATACGCAGTATTTT
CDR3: CASSTGTGHTDTQYF

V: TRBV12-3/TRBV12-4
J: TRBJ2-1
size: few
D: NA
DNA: TGTGCCAGCAGTGCCAGTTTTAGCGGACCCTACAATGAGCAGTTCTTC
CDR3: CASSASFSGPYNEQFF

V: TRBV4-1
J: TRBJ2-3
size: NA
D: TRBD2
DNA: TGCGCCAGCAGCATACTAGCGGAGGGGACAGATACGCAGTATTTT
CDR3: CASSILAEGTDTQYF

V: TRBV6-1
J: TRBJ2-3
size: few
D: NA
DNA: TGTGCCAGCCGCGCTTGGGACTTCGCAGATACGCAGTATTTT
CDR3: CASRAWDFADTQYF

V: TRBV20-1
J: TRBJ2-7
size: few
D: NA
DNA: TGCAGTGCTAAGGACGTCTCCTACGAGCAGTACTTC
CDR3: CSAKDVSYEQYF

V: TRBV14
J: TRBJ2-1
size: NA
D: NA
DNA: TGTGCCAGCAGCCAAAGGAACCAGATCTACAATGAGCAGTTCTTC
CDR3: CASSQRNQIYNEQFF

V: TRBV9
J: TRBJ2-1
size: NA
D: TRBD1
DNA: TGTGCCAGCAGCCCAGGGGGCAGCCCGTACAATGAGCAGTTCTTC
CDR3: CASSPGGSPYNEQFF